The entry that follows covers one T cell receptor beta chain sequence. The antigen is not known. The data derive from a study of CD8 T cells in ankylosing spondylitis. General study points: A CD8+ phenotype characterized the disease-linked clones, which were relatively rare in peripheral blood. Among TCR beta sequences, a motif of several highly homologous variants appeared characteristic of ankylosing spondylitis blood.

TCRdb re-derived calls from the 5' RACE reads in MiXCR, one entry per CDR3 protein. Here the sample spans around 150,000 distinct CDR3 sequences, about 17% being singletons. V lost 2 bases to trimming and J lost 4 bases, with 8 bases between them. CDR3 length equals 13 residues. Sequenced input: blood, either unsorted or a sorted T cell fraction (not recorded which). This chain links TRBV12-3 or TRBV12-4 with TRBJ2-5, with a weak D call TRBD2 (5 bases). The receptor's source is a male donor with ankylosing spondylitis or in good health (not recorded which). This CDR3 reads CASSLRGVETQYF. As DNA, the CDR3 is TGTGCCAGCAGTTTACGGGGTGTAGAGACCCAGTACTTC.